This paragraph covers one T cell receptor beta chain sequence. The target antigen is unknown. Within the sample, other DNA sequences also encode this same CDR3. The data were obtained in a study of shared clonotypes between healthy human individuals. Findings and caveats of the study: With few donors, the genetic and exposure-history diversity represented was limited.

Into CD45RA+ naive and CD45RA-negative memory subsets, the CD4+ cells were split. Germline V gives CDR1 SQVTM, CDR2 ANQGSEA. V lost 4 bases and J lost 3; bases outside the gene matches: 2. The CDR3 runs 12 residues. Sorted-subset replicate PCRs used about 0.2 ug DNA, approximately 27,000 T cell genomes. Profiling relied on immunoSEQ multiplex PCR, and the TCRdb table lists in-frame clones only, not all of them. The sample records approximately 1.5 million clones, approximately 98.5% being singletons. This chain links TRBV29-1 with TRBJ2-7; TRBD2 aligns across 8 bases. The sequence came from a man under 40 in good health. The sample consisted of naive CD4+ T cells sorted from blood. Subset described: CD45RA+ positively selected. Written as DNA, the CDR3 is TGCAGCGTTGTGGCGGGAGGCTACGAGCAGTACTTC. The encoded protein is CSVVAGGYEQYF.